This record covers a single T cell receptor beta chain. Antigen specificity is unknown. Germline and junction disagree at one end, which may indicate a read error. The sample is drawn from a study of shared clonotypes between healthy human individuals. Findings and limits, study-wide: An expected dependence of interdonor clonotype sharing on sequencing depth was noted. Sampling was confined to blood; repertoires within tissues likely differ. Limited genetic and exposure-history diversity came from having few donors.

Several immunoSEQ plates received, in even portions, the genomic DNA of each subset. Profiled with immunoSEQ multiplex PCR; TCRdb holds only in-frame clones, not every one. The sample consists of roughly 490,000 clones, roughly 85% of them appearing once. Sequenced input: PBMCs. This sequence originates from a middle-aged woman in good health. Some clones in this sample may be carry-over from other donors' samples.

The CDR3 reads CSVILAESSYNKQFF. For the CDR3, the DNA is TGCAGCGTAATACTAGCGGAGAGCTCCTACAATAAGCAGTTCTTC. The V call is TRBV29-1, the J call TRBJ2-1; TRBD2 matches 8 bases. The CDR3 extends over 15 amino acids. The germline V gene encodes CDR1 SQVTM and CDR2 ANQGSEA.